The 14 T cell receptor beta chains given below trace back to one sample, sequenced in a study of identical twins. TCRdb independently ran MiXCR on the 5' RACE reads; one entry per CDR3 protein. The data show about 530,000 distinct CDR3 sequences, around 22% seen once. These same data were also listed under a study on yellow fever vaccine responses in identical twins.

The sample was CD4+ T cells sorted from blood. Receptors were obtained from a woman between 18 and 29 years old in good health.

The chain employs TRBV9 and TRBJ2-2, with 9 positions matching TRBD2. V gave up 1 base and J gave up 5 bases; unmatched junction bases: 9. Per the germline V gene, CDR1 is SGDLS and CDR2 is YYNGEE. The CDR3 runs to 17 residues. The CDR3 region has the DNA TGTGCCAGCAGCGTACTAGCGGGGAGCATTATAACCGGGGAGCTGTTTTTT. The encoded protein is CASSVLAGSIITGELFF.

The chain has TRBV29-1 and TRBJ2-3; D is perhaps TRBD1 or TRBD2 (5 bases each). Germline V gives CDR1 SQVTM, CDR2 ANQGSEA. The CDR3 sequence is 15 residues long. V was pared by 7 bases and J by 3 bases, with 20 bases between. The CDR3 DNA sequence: TGCAGCGCGTGCGAGGGGCACGCGATAACAGATACGCAGTATTTT. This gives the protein CSACEGHAITDTQYF.

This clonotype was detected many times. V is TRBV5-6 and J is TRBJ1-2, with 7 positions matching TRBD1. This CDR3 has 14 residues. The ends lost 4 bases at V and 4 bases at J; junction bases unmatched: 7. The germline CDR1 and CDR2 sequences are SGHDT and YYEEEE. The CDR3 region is CASSGRQGLYGYTF. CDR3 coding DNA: TGTGCCAGCAGCGGAAGACAGGGTCTCTATGGCTACACCTTC.

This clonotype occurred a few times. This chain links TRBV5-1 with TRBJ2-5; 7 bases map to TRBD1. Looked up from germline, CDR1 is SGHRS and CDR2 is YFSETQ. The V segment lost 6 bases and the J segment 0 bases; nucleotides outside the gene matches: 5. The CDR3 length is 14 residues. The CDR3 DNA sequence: TGCGCCAGCACCCCGGGACAGAACCAAGAGACCCAGTACTTC. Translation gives CASTPGQNQETQYF.

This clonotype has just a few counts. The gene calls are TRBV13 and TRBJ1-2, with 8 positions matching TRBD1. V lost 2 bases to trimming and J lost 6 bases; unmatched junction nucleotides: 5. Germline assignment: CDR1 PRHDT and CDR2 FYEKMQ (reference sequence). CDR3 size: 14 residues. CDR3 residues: CASSLIPGGDGYTF. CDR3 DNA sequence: TGTGCCAGCAGCTTAATTCCAGGGGGCGATGGCTACACCTTC.

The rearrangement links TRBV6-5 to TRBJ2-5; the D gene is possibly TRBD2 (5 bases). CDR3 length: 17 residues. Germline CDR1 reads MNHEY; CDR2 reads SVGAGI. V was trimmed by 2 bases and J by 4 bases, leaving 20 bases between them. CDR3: CASSYPPASLRAETQYF. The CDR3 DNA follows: TGTGCCAGCAGTTACCCGCCCGCTAGCCTGAGGGCAGAGACCCAGTACTTC.

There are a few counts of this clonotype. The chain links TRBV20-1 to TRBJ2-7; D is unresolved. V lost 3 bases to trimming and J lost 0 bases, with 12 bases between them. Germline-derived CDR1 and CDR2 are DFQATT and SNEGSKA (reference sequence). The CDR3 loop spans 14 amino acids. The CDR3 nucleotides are TGCAGTGCTAGTCAATGGGGATCCTCCTACGAGCAGTACGTC. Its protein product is CSASQWGSSYEQYV.

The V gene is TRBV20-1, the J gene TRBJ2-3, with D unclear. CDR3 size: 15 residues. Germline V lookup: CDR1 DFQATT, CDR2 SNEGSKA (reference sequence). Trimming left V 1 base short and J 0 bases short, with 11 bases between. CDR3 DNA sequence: TGCAGTGCTAGAGCCAGCGCTCCTAGCACAGATACGCAGTATTTT. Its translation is CSARASAPSTDTQYF.

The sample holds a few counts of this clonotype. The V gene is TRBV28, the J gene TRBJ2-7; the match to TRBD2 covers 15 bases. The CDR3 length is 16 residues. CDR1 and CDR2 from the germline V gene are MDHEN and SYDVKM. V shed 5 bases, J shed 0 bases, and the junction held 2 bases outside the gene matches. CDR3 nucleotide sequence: TGTGCCAGCAGTGGACTAGCGGGGGGGAGCTCCTACGAGCAGTACGTC. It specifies CASSGLAGGSSYEQYV.

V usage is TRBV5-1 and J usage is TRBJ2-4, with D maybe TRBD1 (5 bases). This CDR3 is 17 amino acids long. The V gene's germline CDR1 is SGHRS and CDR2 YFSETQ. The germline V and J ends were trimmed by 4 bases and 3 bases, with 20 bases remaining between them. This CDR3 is CASSPTNTDSVKNIQYF. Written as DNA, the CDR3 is TGCGCCAGCAGCCCTACTAATACCGACAGCGTCAAAAACATTCAGTACTTC.

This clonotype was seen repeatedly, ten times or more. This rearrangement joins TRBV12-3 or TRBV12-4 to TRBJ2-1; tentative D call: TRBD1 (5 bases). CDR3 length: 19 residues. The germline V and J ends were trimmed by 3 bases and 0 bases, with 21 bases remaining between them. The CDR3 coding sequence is TGTGCCAGCAGTTTTTTCGGTCTTTGGGGCAGAAGCTCCTACAATGAGCAGTTCTTC. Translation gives CASSFFGLWGRSSYNEQFF.

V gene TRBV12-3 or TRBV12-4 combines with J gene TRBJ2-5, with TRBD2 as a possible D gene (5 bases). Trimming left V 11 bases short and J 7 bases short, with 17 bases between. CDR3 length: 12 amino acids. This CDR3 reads CAGSEDFGTQYF. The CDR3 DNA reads TGTGCCGGCTCCGAGGACTTTGGGACCCAGTACTTC.

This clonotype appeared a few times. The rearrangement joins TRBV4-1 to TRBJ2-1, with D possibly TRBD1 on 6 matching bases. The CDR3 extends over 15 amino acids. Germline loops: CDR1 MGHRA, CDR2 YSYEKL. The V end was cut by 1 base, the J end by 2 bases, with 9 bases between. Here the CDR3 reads CASSQGGQTYNEQFF. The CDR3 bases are TGCGCCAGCAGCCAAGGAGGACAGACCTACAATGAGCAGTTCTTC.

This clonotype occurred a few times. DNA of the CDR3: TGCGCCAGCAGCTTGGGGCTTCATCAGCCCCAGCATTTT. Its translation is CASSLGLHQPQHF. The chain employs TRBV5-1 and TRBJ1-5; D is undetermined. The ends were cut back, 0 bases at V and 5 bases at J, with 6 bases in the middle. Germline values: CDR1 SGHRS, CDR2 YFSETQ. This CDR3 is 13 amino acids long.